The 26 T cell receptor beta chains below were found in one sample sequenced in a study of blood T cell repertoires in COVID-19. Libraries were prepared by immunoSEQ multiplex PCR; TCRdb keeps only in-frame clonotypes and omits some of them. The sample holds roughly 59,000 clones, about 81% seen once. The sequencing input was peripheral blood. These receptors all stem from a man aged 80 or over with acute or convalescent COVID-19.

Comments on this clone: At the DNA level, this CDR3 is encoded by other sequences in the same sample as well. The J gene is TRBJ1-5, the V gene TRBV19, with a tentative D call TRBD1 (5 bases). The CDR3 consists of 14 residues. Germline CDR1 is LNHDA and CDR2 is SQIVND (reference sequence). V was shortened by 6 bases and J by 0 bases, with 9 bases between the two germline ends. CDR3 region: CASREGDSNQPQHF. The CDR3 coding sequence is TGTGCCAGTAGGGAAGGGGATAGCAATCAGCCCCAGCATTTT.

This clone was counted only a few times. The chain couples TRBV28 to TRBJ1-2; D is uncertain. V lost 5 bases to trimming and J lost 4 bases, with 29 bases between them. Germline CDR1 MDHEN, CDR2 SYDVKM. This CDR3 is 19 amino acids long. CDR3 residues: CASSRSSLTSIGPSYGYTF. CDR3 bases: TGTGCCAGCAGTCGCTCCAGCCTAACCTCCATCGGTCCTAGCTATGGCTACACCTTC.

The chain uses TRBV10-3 and TRBJ2-7, with 11 bases identical to TRBD2. V was clipped by 2 bases and J by 5 bases; unmatched bases: 2. The CDR3 consists of 14 residues. CDR1 is ENHRY and CDR2 is SYGVKD in the germline V gene. This CDR3 is CAISETSGSHEQYF. The CDR3 DNA reads as TGTGCCATCAGTGAGACTAGCGGGAGTCACGAGCAGTACTTC.

This chain uses TRBV11-1 with TRBJ2-3; TRBD2 agrees at 8 bases. The CDR3 sequence is 16 residues long. The junction had 7 bases not matched to a gene; V was cut back by 3 bases and J by 2 bases. CDR1 is SGHAT, CDR2 FQDESV, per germline (reference sequence). CDR3 sequence reads: CASSFSSGASTDTQYF. In DNA, the CDR3 is TGTGCCAGCAGCTTTAGTAGCGGGGCGTCCACAGATACGCAGTATTTT.

This clone was seen ten or more times. V usage is TRBV5-1 and J usage is TRBJ1-5; tentative D call: TRBD1 (6 bases). The CDR3 sequence is 13 residues long. The germline V and J ends were trimmed by 2 bases and 7 bases, with 10 bases remaining between them. CDR1 SGHRS and CDR2 YFSETQ come from the germline V gene. The CDR3 reads CASSFTGNQPQHF. CDR3 nucleotides: TGCGCCAGCAGCTTTACAGGGAACCAGCCCCAGCATTTT.

This clone was found a few times. V is TRBV4-2 and J is TRBJ2-3; 9 nucleotides line up with TRBD2. Germline V gene lookup returns CDR1 LGHNA and CDR2 YNFKEQ. With V trimmed by 4 bases and J by 9 bases, 5 bases remained unmatched. There are 13 residues in the CDR3. The CDR3 DNA sequence: TGTGCCAGCAGCCCCAATAGCGGGGGAACGCAGTATTTT. Its translation is CASSPNSGGTQYF.

This chain joins TRBV19 and TRBJ2-1, with 9 bases that match TRBD2. CDR3 length equals 14 residues. Looked up from germline, CDR1 is LNHDA and CDR2 is SQIVND (reference sequence). J was trimmed by 4 bases and V by 4 bases; bases with no gene match: 2. The CDR3 reads CASSKTSGYNEQFF. The DNA of the CDR3 is TGTGCCAGTAGTAAGACTAGCGGATACAATGAGCAGTTCTTC.

CDR3 sequence reads: CASSATGVRGYTF. The CDR3 DNA reads TGTGCCAGCAGTGCCACAGGGGTGAGAGGCTACACCTTC. The chain carries TRBV2 and TRBJ1-2, with 7 positions matching TRBD1. V was clipped by 4 bases and J by 8 bases; unmatched bases: 7. CDR1 is SNHLY and CDR2 is FYNNEI in the germline V gene. The CDR3 sequence is 13 residues long.

The rearrangement links TRBV3-1 (or the pseudogene TRBV3-2) to TRBJ1-1; D ambiguous. The V end lost 7 bases, the J end lost 9 bases, and 12 bases lay between the germline ends. CDR3 size: 11 residues. The germline V gene has CDR1 LGHDT and CDR2 YNNKEL (reference sequence). The CDR3 sequence: CASKGSGKAFF. The DNA for the CDR3 is TGTGCCAGCAAGGGCTCGGGAAAAGCTTTCTTT.

This clone was seen more than once but under ten times. The chain is built from TRBV24-1 and TRBJ2-7; weak D call: TRBD2 (5 bases). The CDR3 is made up of 11 amino acids. The germline V gene has CDR1 KGHDR and CDR2 SFDVKD. The germline V and J ends were trimmed by 3 bases and 7 bases, with 6 bases remaining between them. CDR3 protein: CATSDGEEQYF. Written as DNA, the CDR3 is TGTGCCACCAGTGATGGGGAGGAGCAGTACTTC.

The chain uses TRBV18 and TRBJ2-5; maybe TRBD1 (6 bases). The V end lost 5 bases, the J end lost 2 bases, and 9 bases lay between the germline ends. The CDR3 totals 13 residues. CDR1 and CDR2 (germline): KGHSH, LQKENI. CDR3 DNA: TGTGCCAGCTCAGACAGGAATCAAGAGACCCAGTACTTC. Translation: CASSDRNQETQYF.

The genes are TRBV3-1 (or the pseudogene TRBV3-2) and TRBJ2-1; no definite D call. Germline CDR1 LGHDT, CDR2 YNNKEL (reference sequence). CDR3 length equals 12 residues. The V end lost 3 bases, the J end lost 8 bases, and 8 bases lay between the germline ends. The CDR3: CASSHPADEQFF. In DNA form, the CDR3 reads TGTGCCAGCAGCCATCCTGCGGATGAGCAGTTCTTC.

J is TRBJ1-2 and V is TRBV6-2 or TRBV6-3, with TRBD1 as a possible D gene (6 bases). Germline V lookup: CDR1 MNHEY, CDR2 SVGEGT. V shed 6 bases and J shed 7 bases, with 9 bases lying between them. This CDR3 is built from 11 residues. The CDR3 loop is CASSFRGGYTF. The DNA of the CDR3 is TGTGCCAGCAGCTTCAGGGGTGGCTACACCTTC.

The chain employs TRBV27 and TRBJ1-6, with 9 nucleotides matching TRBD1. The CDR3 has 15 amino acids. Germline CDR1 MNHEY, CDR2 SMNVEV (reference sequence). After removal of 4 bases from V and 10 bases from J, the junction contained 8 bases not matched to a gene. As DNA, the CDR3 is TGTGCCAGCAGTTCTCCGGGACAGGGCCAATCACCCCTCCACTTT. It encodes CASSSPGQGQSPLHF.

J is TRBJ2-1 and V is TRBV18; D ambiguous. With 2 bases removed from V and 5 bases from J, the gap between germline ends came to 7 bases. Germline CDR1 KGHSH, CDR2 LQKENI. The CDR3 is made up of 13 amino acids. The CDR3 DNA reads as TGTGCCAGCTCACCAAGTTTAGACAATGAGCAGTTCTTC. Amino acid sequence: CASSPSLDNEQFF.

The chain is built from TRBV7-9 and TRBJ2-3; 9 nucleotides agree with TRBD1. The J segment lost 0 bases and the V segment lost 5 bases, leaving 6 bases of the junction unmatched. The germline V gene has CDR1 SEHNR and CDR2 FQNEAQ (reference sequence). The CDR3 extends over 16 amino acids. CDR3 sequence reads: CASSVTGTGSTDTQYF. CDR3 DNA: TGTGCCAGCAGCGTCACCGGGACAGGGAGCACAGATACGCAGTATTTT.

This chain uses TRBV11-2 with TRBJ2-5, with D tentatively TRBD1 (6 bases). Germline loops: CDR1 SGHAT, CDR2 FQNNGV. The V end was cut by 5 bases, the J end by 4 bases, with 8 bases between. This CDR3 has 12 residues. The CDR3 coding sequence is TGTGCCAGCAGCCCGACAGGAGAGACCCAGTACTTC. As protein: CASSPTGETQYF. The whole variable domain, remainder taken from reference TRBV11-2 and TRBJ2-5, is EAGVAQSPRYKIIEKRQSVAFWCNPISGHATLYWYQQILGQGPKLLIQFQNNGVVDDSQLPKDRFSAERLKGVDSTLKIQPAKLEDSAVYLCASSPTGETQYFGPGTRLLVL.

V gene TRBV18 combines with J gene TRBJ2-7; 9 bases agree with TRBD1. Germline-derived CDR1 and CDR2 are KGHSH and LQKENI. This CDR3 is 15 amino acids long. Trimming cost V 0 bases and J 4 bases; bases outside gene matches: 4. In DNA, the CDR3 is TGTGCCAGCTCACCACCGACAGGGGGGGTTTACGAGCAGTACTTC. Its translation: CASSPPTGGVYEQYF.

This clone was observed a handful of times. CDR3 DNA sequence: TGTGCCATCAGTGCACCGGGACAGGGTGACTATGGCTACACCTTC. Protein product: CAISAPGQGDYGYTF. V usage is TRBV10-3 and J usage is TRBJ1-2; 9 bases align to TRBD1. Germline-derived CDR1 and CDR2 are ENHRY and SYGVKD. Unmatched junction bases numbered 6, after V lost 4 bases and J lost 3 bases. This CDR3 has 15 residues.

CDR3 amino acids: CASTILGGYTF. The CDR3, as DNA: TGTGCCAGCACCATTCTCGGTGGCTACACCTTC. The chain carries TRBV7-2 and TRBJ1-2; D not certain. The CDR3 covers 11 residues. Germline V CDR1 and CDR2: SGHTA, FQGNSA. Trimming removed 7 bases at V and 7 bases at J, with 10 bases between.

The gene calls are TRBV24-1 and TRBJ2-2; TRBD1 matches at 8 bases. Germline V gives CDR1 KGHDR, CDR2 SFDVKD. The length of the CDR3 is 16 residues. V gave up 4 bases and J gave up 8 bases; unmatched junction bases: 11. The CDR3 DNA is TGTGCCACCAGTGACTCGGACAGGGTTCGGGCTGGGGAGCTGTTTTTT. It codes for CATSDSDRVRAGELFF.

This chain connects TRBV5-1 to TRBJ1-1; perhaps TRBD1 as D (5 bases). Trimming removed 4 bases at V and 2 bases at J, with 9 bases between. CDR1 is SGHRS, CDR2 YFSETQ, per germline. The CDR3 extends over 13 amino acids. CDR3 protein: CASSRQGNTEAFF. The CDR3 DNA reads TGCGCCAGCAGCCGCCAGGGTAACACTGAAGCTTTCTTT.

The chain carries TRBV28 and TRBJ2-7; D not certain. The CDR3 consists of 14 residues. Between the trimmed V and J ends, which lost 1 base and 4 bases, there was a span of 11 bases. Germline V CDR1 and CDR2: MDHEN, SYDVKM. The DNA of the CDR3 is TGTGCCAGCAGTTTATCAGGCAGGATGTACGAGCAGTACTTC. Translating gives CASSLSGRMYEQYF.

V gene TRBV7-3 combines with J gene TRBJ2-6, with TRBD1 matching 8 bases. Trimming at V came to 9 bases and at J to 0 bases, leaving 7 bases not matched to a gene. The V gene's germline CDR1 is SGHTA and CDR2 FQGTGA. CDR3 length: 16 amino acids. As DNA, the CDR3 is TGTGCCAGTTCGGACAGGGCCAACTCTGGGGCCAACGTCCTGACTTTC. It encodes CASSDRANSGANVLTF.

CDR3: CASSPSGLAGGEQFF. Here the CDR3 DNA reads TGTGCCAGCAGCCCATCGGGACTAGCGGGAGGAGAGCAGTTCTTC. The chain joins TRBV6-2 or TRBV6-3 to TRBJ2-1; 15 bases match TRBD2. V dropped 6 bases and J dropped 10; count of bases not matched to a gene: 7. The CDR3 runs 15 residues. Germline CDR1 is MNHEY and CDR2 is SVGEGT.

Only a few counts were recorded for this clone. This chain connects TRBV28 to TRBJ1-6; D is undetermined. There are 14 residues in the CDR3. Trimming left V 5 bases short and J 7 bases short, with 12 bases between. Germline V CDR1 and CDR2: MDHEN, SYDVKM. For the CDR3, the DNA is TGTGCCAGCAGTCCAACTACTCTGAATTCACCCCTCCACTTT. It specifies CASSPTTLNSPLHF. The full variable domain, in which reference TRBV28 and TRBJ1-6 provide the parts outside the CDR3, is DVKVTQSSRYLVKRTGEKVFLECVQDMDHENMFWYRQDPGLGLRLIYFSYDVKMKEKGDIPEGYSVSREKKERFSLILESASTNQTSMYLCASSPTTLNSPLHFGNGTRLTVT.